The rows below give T cell receptor beta chains drawn from one sample of a study of T cell repertoires in ileal Crohn's disease. Some clones are missing from TCRdb's copy, which holds only in-frame ones; the method was immunoSEQ multiplex PCR. Among thousands of clones, 55% to 75% were seen once, and the ten largest hold roughly 45%. Sequenced material: ileal tissue. The receptors come from an adult with Crohn's disease. CDR3s include the opening cysteine and the closing phenylalanine or tryptophan. Each record gives: J gene, V gene, clone size, D gene, CDR3 protein, CDR3 DNA. D genes are given only for firm matches. Clone sizes are given selectively: once, few, many, or a class where the clone is expanded.

J gene: TRBJ2-7
V gene: TRBV10-1
clone size: NA
D gene: TRBD2
CDR3 protein: CASSERTSGSSYEQYF
CDR3 DNA: TGCGCCAGCAGTGAGCGGACTAGCGGGAGCTCCTACGAGCAGTACTTC

J gene: TRBJ2-7
V gene: TRBV5-1
clone size: NA
D gene: NA
CDR3 protein: CASSLTGVHEQYF
CDR3 DNA: TGCGCCAGCAGCTTGACCGGGGTCCACGAGCAGTACTTC

J gene: TRBJ2-7
V gene: TRBV10-3
clone size: few
D gene: TRBD2
CDR3 protein: CATRDPGTMHYEQYF
CDR3 DNA: TGTGCCACCAGGGATCCCGGGACTATGCACTACGAGCAGTACTTC

J gene: TRBJ1-2
V gene: TRBV18
clone size: NA
D gene: NA
CDR3 protein: CASSRSRGEANYGYTF
CDR3 DNA: TGTGCCAGCTCACGATCCAGGGGCGAAGCTAACTATGGCTACACCTTC

J gene: TRBJ1-4
V gene: TRBV28
clone size: NA
D gene: NA
CDR3 protein: CASRLVRGRNEKLFF
CDR3 DNA: TGTGCCAGCAGACTCGTCAGGGGCCGCAATGAAAAACTGTTTTTT

J gene: TRBJ1-1
V gene: TRBV28
clone size: NA
D gene: NA
CDR3 protein: CASPAQGGMNTEAFF
CDR3 DNA: TGTGCCAGCCCTGCCCAAGGCGGCATGAACACTGAAGCTTTCTTT

J gene: TRBJ1-2
V gene: TRBV7-9
clone size: NA
D gene: NA
CDR3 protein: CASSSLTGWSYGYTF
CDR3 DNA: TGTGCCAGCAGCTCCCTAACGGGCTGGTCCTATGGCTACACCTTC

J gene: TRBJ2-4
V gene: TRBV4-1
clone size: NA
D gene: NA
CDR3 protein: CASSPIVGWENIQYF
CDR3 DNA: TGCGCCAGCAGCCCCATTGTCGGGTGGGAGAACATTCAGTACTTC

J gene: TRBJ2-7
V gene: TRBV28
clone size: NA
D gene: NA
CDR3 protein: CASSLAYYEQYF
CDR3 DNA: TGTGCCAGCAGTTTGGCGTACTACGAGCAGTACTTC

J gene: TRBJ2-3
V gene: TRBV2
clone size: NA
D gene: TRBD1
CDR3 protein: CASSGSGRMTGGTSRDTQYF
CDR3 DNA: TGTGCCAGCAGTGGGAGTGGGCGGATGACAGGGGGTACTAGCAGAGATACGCAGTATTTT

J gene: TRBJ1-5
V gene: TRBV6-6
clone size: NA
D gene: TRBD1
CDR3 protein: CATRGQNQPQHF
CDR3 DNA: TGTGCCACCAGGGGGCAAAATCAGCCCCAGCATTTT

J gene: TRBJ1-6
V gene: TRBV18
clone size: NA
D gene: NA
CDR3 protein: CASSLDRRNSPLHF
CDR3 DNA: TGTGCCAGCTCCCTCGACAGAAGAAATTCACCCCTCCACTTT

J gene: TRBJ2-3
V gene: TRBV5-1
clone size: once
D gene: TRBD1
CDR3 protein: CASSLAGTANGQYF
CDR3 DNA: TGCGCCAGCAGCTTGGCCGGGACAGCCAACGGGCAGTATTTT

J gene: TRBJ1-2
V gene: TRBV5-6
clone size: NA
D gene: NA
CDR3 protein: CASSSRTLANYGYTF
CDR3 DNA: TGTGCCAGCAGCTCGCGGACCCTAGCTAACTATGGCTACACCTTC